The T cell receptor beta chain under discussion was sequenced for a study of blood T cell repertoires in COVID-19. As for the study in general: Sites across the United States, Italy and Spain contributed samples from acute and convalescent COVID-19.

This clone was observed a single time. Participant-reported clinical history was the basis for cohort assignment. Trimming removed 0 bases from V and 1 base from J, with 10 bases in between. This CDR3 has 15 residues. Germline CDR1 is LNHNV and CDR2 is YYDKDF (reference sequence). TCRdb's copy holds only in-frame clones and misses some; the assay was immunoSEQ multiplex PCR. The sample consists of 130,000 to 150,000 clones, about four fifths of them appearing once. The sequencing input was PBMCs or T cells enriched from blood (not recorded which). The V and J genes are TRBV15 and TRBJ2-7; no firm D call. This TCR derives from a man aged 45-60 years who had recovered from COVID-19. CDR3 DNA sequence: TGTGCCACCAGCAGAGAGGCAGGTTTTTCCTACGAGCAGTACTTC. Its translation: CATSREAGFSYEQYF.